A selection of T cell receptor beta chains follows, all from one sample in a study of OX40 agonist ivuxolimab in advanced cancers. Some clones are missing from TCRdb's copy, which holds only in-frame ones; the method was immunoSEQ multiplex PCR. This sample has tens of thousands of clones; approximately 80% occur once, and the top ten carry about 7%. Source: CD4+ or CD8+ T cells sorted from blood, taken in a trial of the OX40 agonist ivuxolimab. All receptors derive from an adult with an advanced solid tumor such as melanoma, head and neck, liver or kidney cancer. Both conserved end residues are part of each CDR3. Fields, in order: clone size, V gene, D gene, J gene, CDR3 protein, CDR3 DNA. A D gene is named only where the DNA matches it firmly. Size values are once, few and many counts, or a class for expanded clones, and some rows have none.

>NA|TRBV7-2|TRBD2|TRBJ2-7
CASSFSAGGYEQYF
TGTGCCAGCAGCTTTTCGGCGGGAGGCTACGAGCAGTACTTC
>once|TRBV7-2|TRBD1|TRBJ1-6
CASSLVGQGNSPLHF
TGTGCCAGCAGCTTAGTGGGACAGGGGAATTCACCCCTCCACTTT
>NA|TRBV7-9|NA|TRBJ2-7
CASTQDPSYEQYF
TGTGCCAGCACACAGGACCCATCCTACGAGCAGTACTTC
>NA|TRBV6-4|NA|TRBJ2-1
CASSAGSGAYNEQFF
TGTGCCAGCAGTGCAGGTAGCGGAGCCTACAATGAGCAGTTCTTC
>NA|TRBV5-8|TRBD2|TRBJ2-7
CASSPPTSGRSYEQYF
TGTGCCAGCAGCCCGCCGACTAGCGGTCGCTCCTACGAGCAGTACTTC
>few|TRBV6-5|NA|TRBJ1-5
CASSTGTYRQPQHF
TGTGCCAGCAGTACCGGGACATACCGTCAGCCCCAGCATTTT
>NA|TRBV19|NA|TRBJ2-7
CASSISGQIYEQYF
TGTGCCAGTAGTATTAGCGGACAGATCTACGAGCAGTACTTC
>NA|TRBV2|TRBD1|TRBJ2-5
CASTLTGGGETQYF
TGTGCCAGCACCCTGACAGGGGGCGGGGAGACCCAGTACTTC
>NA|TRBV10-3|TRBD2|TRBJ2-1
CAISGSSGINEQFF
TGTGCCATCAGTGGTTCCAGCGGGATTAATGAGCAGTTCTTC
>NA|TRBV5-4|NA|TRBJ2-5
CASSGRFAGRGETQYF
TGTGCCAGCAGCGGTCGTTTCGCGGGGAGGGGGGAGACCCAGTACTTC
>once|TRBV6-6|NA|TRBJ2-1
CASSSGTANNEQFF
TGTGCCAGCAGCTCTGGGACGGCGAACAATGAGCAGTTCTTC